The T cell receptor (beta chain) under discussion was sequenced for a study of T cell responses to AZD1222 COVID-19 vaccine. Produced via immunoSEQ multiplex PCR; TCRdb's table is partial and in-frame only. The sample lists 90,000 to 120,000 clones; roughly nine tenths were seen once. The study's findings and limits: Clonal diversity was possibly underestimated; the donors were predominantly white British and more often female. It was only after the peak T cell response that any repertoires were sampled.

Points on this clone: Its specificity is not known.

Here the sequenced sample was peripheral blood, taken on day 0 of AZD1222 vaccination. The receptor comes from an adult in good health.

The CDR3 DNA sequence: TGTGCCAGCAGCCCCCAGCGGAATACCTACAATGAGCAGTTCTTC. Its protein product is CASSPQRNTYNEQFF. The chain carries TRBV7-2 and TRBJ2-1; tentative D call: TRBD2 (5 bases). Trimming stripped 5 bases from V and 2 bases from J, with 13 bases between. This CDR3 is 15 amino acids long. CDR1 and CDR2 (germline): SGHTA, FQGNSA. The full variable domain, in which reference TRBV7-2 and TRBJ2-1 provide the parts outside the CDR3, is GAGVSQSPSNKVTEKGKDVELRCDPISGHTALYWYRQSLGQGLEFLIYFQGNSAPDKSGLPSDRFSAERTGGSVSTLTIQRTQQEDSAVYLCASSPQRNTYNEQFFGPGTRLTVL.